The rows below give T cell receptor beta chains drawn from one sample of a study of blood T cells in healthy people across ages. A single record per CDR3 protein comes from TCRdb applying MiXCR to the 5' RACE reads. The sample lists about a million distinct CDR3 sequences, about 53% occurring once. Sequenced material: blood. The source of these receptors is a woman aged 55-69 years in good health. CDR3s leave out the opening cysteine and the closing phenylalanine or tryptophan. Each record gives: V gene, D gene, J gene, CDR3 protein. D genes are given only for firm matches.

v_gene: TRBV7-9; d_gene: .; j_gene: TRBJ1-5; CDR3aa: ASSFMTPSRNQPQH
v_gene: TRBV7-8; d_gene: .; j_gene: TRBJ1-1; CDR3aa: ASSLRTDSTEAF
v_gene: TRBV9; d_gene: .; j_gene: TRBJ2-2; CDR3aa: ASSVGHNTGELF
v_gene: TRBV12-3/TRBV12-4; d_gene: .; j_gene: TRBJ1-2; CDR3aa: ASRPGPNGYT
v_gene: TRBV20-1; d_gene: .; j_gene: TRBJ1-2; CDR3aa: SASDGGPNYGYT
v_gene: TRBV12-3/TRBV12-4; d_gene: TRBD1; j_gene: TRBJ2-1; CDR3aa: ASSFAQGGFHEQF
v_gene: TRBV12-3/TRBV12-4; d_gene: .; j_gene: TRBJ2-7; CDR3aa: ASRRTAGPYEQY
v_gene: TRBV20-1; d_gene: TRBD2; j_gene: TRBJ2-1; CDR3aa: SVRSAGGLSSYNEQF
v_gene: TRBV27; d_gene: .; j_gene: .; CDR3aa: ASSAGGPFYEQY
v_gene: TRBV10-3; d_gene: .; j_gene: TRBJ1-2; CDR3aa: AISAQSNYGYT
v_gene: TRBV5-1; d_gene: TRBD2; j_gene: TRBJ2-1; CDR3aa: ASSLAGASGITNEQF
v_gene: TRBV4-3; d_gene: .; j_gene: TRBJ2-7; CDR3aa: ASSQILSYEQY
v_gene: TRBV28; d_gene: TRBD1; j_gene: .; CDR3aa: ASSTGTGRTEQY
v_gene: TRBV25-1; d_gene: .; j_gene: TRBJ1-4; CDR3aa: ASSALRGTSEKLF
v_gene: TRBV20-1; d_gene: TRBD2; j_gene: TRBJ2-1; CDR3aa: SARDTSGGSYNEQF
v_gene: TRBV11-2; d_gene: .; j_gene: TRBJ2-7; CDR3aa: ASSAKLYEQY
v_gene: TRBV12-3/TRBV12-4; d_gene: .; j_gene: TRBJ2-5; CDR3aa: ASSRAEGDYGQTQY
v_gene: TRBV6-1; d_gene: TRBD2; j_gene: TRBJ2-1; CDR3aa: ASNPSGRPGLYNEQF
v_gene: TRBV20-1; d_gene: .; j_gene: TRBJ1-2; CDR3aa: SARDWDNNGYT
v_gene: TRBV6-2/TRBV6-3; d_gene: .; j_gene: TRBJ1-2; CDR3aa: ASSTSTGYGYT
v_gene: TRBV4-1; d_gene: TRBD1; j_gene: TRBJ2-4; CDR3aa: ASSQEGTGGTYVQY
v_gene: TRBV12-3/TRBV12-4; d_gene: .; j_gene: TRBJ2-5; CDR3aa: ASRFRKETQY
v_gene: TRBV12-3/TRBV12-4; d_gene: .; j_gene: TRBJ2-7; CDR3aa: ASSFARGRQY
v_gene: TRBV27; d_gene: .; j_gene: TRBJ2-3; CDR3aa: ASIRGGAPTDTQY